Presented here are 14 T cell receptor beta chains from one specimen sequenced in a study of T cell responses to AZD1222 COVID-19 vaccine (dated by TCRdb to the early 2020s). The time point tag for this specimen amounts to: baseline before first vaccination. The library was generated by the immunoSEQ multiplex PCR assay. As stored in TCRdb, this immuneACCESS dataset retains in-frame rearrangements with V and J assigned. A fraction of the clones does not appear; measured against another copy, unresolved V genes explain less than half of the discrepancy, and the remainder lacks a known reason. This sample lists about 120,000 clones; just under 95% were detected once. The leading ten clones occupy about 3% of the sample. The sequencing used peripheral blood, collected on day 0 of AZD1222 vaccination. These receptors came from an adult in good health.

This chain joins TRBV2 and TRBJ1-5; D not resolved. From germline, CDR1 is SNHLY and CDR2 FYNNEI. The CDR3 covers 13 residues. Trimming stripped 6 bases from V and 4 bases from J, with 10 bases between. The CDR3 here is CASRQSLNQPQHF. Written as DNA, the CDR3 is TGTGCCAGCAGACAGTCTTTGAATCAGCCCCAGCATTTT.

The rearrangement joins TRBV5-1 to TRBJ2-3; no clear D. Germline values: CDR1 SGHRS, CDR2 YFSETQ. This CDR3 contains 13 residues. Between the trimmed V and J ends, which lost 2 bases and 3 bases, there was a span of 7 bases. The CDR3, as DNA: TGCGCCAGCAGCTTTGAAGGTACAGATACGCAGTATTTT. This encodes CASSFEGTDTQYF. Combining the CDR3 with reference TRBV5-1 and TRBJ2-3 gives the whole variable domain KAGVTQTPRYLIKTRGQQVTLSCSPISGHRSVSWYQQTPGQGLQFLFEYFSETQRNKGNFPGRFSGRQFSNSRSEMNVSTLELGDSALYLCASSFEGTDTQYFGPGTRLTVL.

V gene TRBV7-9 combines with J gene TRBJ1-2, with D unclear. V dropped 1 base and J dropped 6 bases, with 6 bases sitting between them. Germline CDR1 is SEHNR and CDR2 is FQNEAQ (reference sequence). The length of the CDR3 is 12 residues. CDR3 sequence reads: CASSLGSNGYTF. The DNA for the CDR3 is TGTGCCAGCAGCTTAGGTTCGAATGGCTACACCTTC.

The DNA for the CDR3 is TGTGCCAGCAGTTTGGCGGGGAAAAACGAAGCTTTCTTT. This encodes CASSLAGKNEAFF. The chain has TRBV12-3 or TRBV12-4 and TRBJ1-1; D ambiguous. This CDR3 comprises 13 residues. The V gene lost 3 bases and the J gene lost 8 bases, with 13 bases spanning the gap.

The chain is built from TRBV9 and TRBJ2-1; perhaps TRBD2 as D (6 bases). This CDR3 region has 14 residues. The V and J ends lost 5 bases and 4 bases respectively, with 13 bases between them. Germline V gene data show CDR1 as SGDLS and CDR2 as YYNGEE. CDR3 in amino acids: CASSIGGIYNEQFF. The CDR3 DNA sequence: TGTGCCAGCAGTATCGGAGGGATTTACAATGAGCAGTTCTTC. Variable domain in full (rest from reference TRBV9 and TRBJ2-1): DSGVTQTPKHLITATGQRVTLRCSPRSGDLSVYWYQQSLDQGLQFLIQYYNGEERAKGNILERFSAQQFPDLHSELNLSSLELGDSALYFCASSIGGIYNEQFFGPGTRLTVL.

The V gene is TRBV27, the J gene TRBJ2-5; TRBD1 matches 8 bases. The V segment lost 3 bases and the J segment 5 bases; nucleotides outside the gene matches: 5. The CDR3 is made up of 14 amino acids. Germline-derived CDR1 and CDR2 are MNHEY and SMNVEV (reference sequence). CDR3 coding DNA: TGTGCCAGCAGTTTTGGCAGGGGGCAGGAGACCCAGTACTTC. This sequence encodes CASSFGRGQETQYF.

The chain joins TRBV2 to TRBJ2-2; 8 bases align to TRBD2. The CDR3 is 15 amino acids. Germline V gene lookup returns CDR1 SNHLY and CDR2 FYNNEI. J was trimmed by 6 bases and V by 8 bases; bases with no gene match: 11. CDR3 sequence reads: CASCPGLVSPGELFF. The DNA of the CDR3 is TGTGCCAGCTGCCCGGGACTAGTATCCCCCGGGGAGCTGTTTTTT.

This rearrangement joins TRBV18 to TRBJ2-7, with 10 bases aligning to TRBD1. The CDR3 covers 14 residues. With V trimmed by 6 bases and J by 2 bases, 4 bases remained unmatched. Looked up from germline, CDR1 is KGHSH and CDR2 is LQKENI. CDR3 nucleotide sequence: TGTGCCAGCTCTCCAGGGACAGGGGCCTACGAGCAGTACTTC. Translation gives CASSPGTGAYEQYF. The full variable domain, with the rest looked up from reference TRBV18 and TRBJ2-7, is NAGVMQNPRHLVRRRGQEARLRCSPMKGHSHVYWYRQLPEEGLKFMVYLQKENIIDESGMPKERFSAEFPKEGPSILRIQQVVRGDSAAYFCASSPGTGAYEQYFGPGTRLTVT.

The V call is TRBV3-1 (or the pseudogene TRBV3-2), the J call TRBJ1-1; D is uncertain. The germline V gene encodes CDR1 LGHDT and CDR2 YNNKEL (reference sequence). The CDR3 is 12 residues long. Trimming took 4 bases from V and 7 from J, leaving 10 bases between them. This CDR3 reads CASSRGAVEAFF. As DNA, the CDR3 is TGTGCCAGCAGCCGCGGAGCAGTTGAAGCTTTCTTT.

The chain carries TRBV11-2 and TRBJ2-3; D is undetermined. The CDR3 runs to 14 residues. The germline V gene has CDR1 SGHAT and CDR2 FQNNGV. V lost 5 bases to trimming and J lost 6 bases, with 15 bases between them. CDR3 DNA: TGTGCCAGCAGCCGCGAGGATCAACGGGATACGCAGTATTTT. It encodes CASSREDQRDTQYF.

There are a few counts of this clone. The chain has TRBV5-5 and TRBJ1-2; the D gene is possibly TRBD1 (5 bases). Germline CDR1 SGHKS, CDR2 YYEKEE (reference sequence). Trimming took 5 bases from V and 8 from J, leaving 19 bases between them. The CDR3 extends over 14 amino acids. CDR3 DNA sequence: TGTGCCAGCAGTCCCCACGAACCCCGGACAGGCTACACCTTC. It yields the protein CASSPHEPRTGYTF. Full variable domain (missing parts from reference TRBV5-5 and TRBJ1-2): DAGVTQSPTHLIKTRGQQVTLRCSPISGHKSVSWYQQVLGQGPQFIFQYYEKEERGRGNFPDRFSARQFPNYSSELNVNALLLGDSALYLCASSPHEPRTGYTFGSGTRLTVV.

V is TRBV5-1 and J is TRBJ2-7, with a possible D match to TRBD1 (6 bases). The CDR3 runs to 14 residues. In germline, CDR1 is SGHRS, CDR2 YFSETQ. Deletions cut 0 bases from V and 7 bases from J, with 14 bases between. The CDR3 DNA reads TGCGCCAGCAGCTTGGCCAGGGGCAACTTGGAGCAGTACTTC. It codes for CASSLARGNLEQYF.

This clone was seen a single time. The gene calls are TRBV6-1 and TRBJ2-7; D might be TRBD1 (5 bases). CDR1 is MNHNS, CDR2 SASEGT, per germline. The CDR3 runs 13 residues. V was cut by 3 bases and J by 1 base, with 7 bases left in between. CDR3 coding DNA: TGTGCCAGCAGTGACGGACAATCCTACGAGCAGTACTTC. Amino acids: CASSDGQSYEQYF.

The V gene is TRBV2, the J gene TRBJ1-2; the D gene is possibly TRBD1 (5 bases). Trimming took off 11 bases at V and 6 bases at J, with 19 bases between the two ends. Germline V gene sequence: CDR1 SNHLY, CDR2 FYNNEI. The CDR3 length is 13 residues. DNA for the CDR3: TGTGCCGCCAGGCAGGGCAGAATTGATGGCTACACCTTC. This codes for CAARQGRIDGYTF.